The 20 T cell receptor beta chains below all came from one sample that was sequenced in a study of beta chain features in type 1 diabetes. Study-wide findings and caveats: Researchers report that Type 1 diabetes patients had moderately but significantly shorter TCRB CDR3s across all four CD4+ subsets.

The antigens these receptors bind are not known. Sequencing targeted expressed TCRB transcripts, as all isolated RNA had been reverse transcribed. Sequencing used immunoSEQ multiplex PCR; TCRdb keeps in-frame clones, though not all of them. Here the sample spans almost 350,000 clones, around 9.7% being singletons. The sequenced sample consisted of central memory CD4+ T cells from blood. All receptors derive from a man aged 30 to 45 with type 1 diabetes.

The rearrangement links TRBV7-2 to TRBJ1-1; D gene unclear. Germline V CDR1 and CDR2: SGHTA, FQGNSA. V was pared by 5 bases and J by 4 bases, with 11 bases between. The CDR3 runs to 13 residues. The CDR3 here is CASSLKMITEAFF. The DNA of the CDR3 is TGTGCCAGCAGCCTGAAGATGATCACTGAAGCTTTCTTT.

This chain uses TRBV5-4 with TRBJ2-4; no reliable D call. Germline assignment: CDR1 SGHNT and CDR2 YYREEE (reference sequence). With 1 base removed from V and 4 bases from J, the gap between germline ends came to 9 bases. The CDR3 is 14 amino acids. CDR3 in DNA: TGTGCCAGCAGCTTGTCCGGTTCGAAAAACATTCAGTACTTC. Its protein product is CASSLSGSKNIQYF.

The V and J genes are TRBV5-1 and TRBJ1-6, with D perhaps TRBD1 (6 bases). CDR1 and CDR2 (germline): SGHRS, YFSETQ. V was shortened by 4 bases and J by 7 bases, with 18 bases between the two germline ends. This CDR3 has 16 residues. The DNA of the CDR3 is TGCGCCAGCAGCCCTGAGGGGCAGGGGCTGAATTCACCCCTCCACTTT. The encoded protein is CASSPEGQGLNSPLHF.

This clone came up many times. The J gene is TRBJ2-1, the V gene TRBV19, with TRBD1 matching 8 bases. CDR1 is LNHDA and CDR2 is SQIVND in the germline V gene (reference sequence). The junction had 9 bases not matched to a gene; V was cut back by 7 bases and J by 7 bases. The CDR3 sequence is 14 residues long. In DNA, the CDR3 is TGTGCCAGTAACGGACAGGGCTCGGGGAATGAGCAGTTCTTC. Its protein product is CASNGQGSGNEQFF.

J is TRBJ2-5 and V is TRBV19, with 7 bases that match TRBD2. V shed 5 bases and J 1 base; nucleotides not matched to a gene: 10. CDR1 and CDR2 (germline): LNHDA, SQIVND (reference sequence). The CDR3 runs to 16 residues. CDR3: CASSPKRGAVQETQYF. CDR3 sequence (DNA): TGTGCCAGTAGTCCAAAGCGGGGCGCCGTCCAAGAGACCCAGTACTTC.

This clone was seen a handful of times. The V call is TRBV30, the J call TRBJ1-5, with 9 bases identical to TRBD1. The CDR3 covers 14 residues. Germline-derived CDR1 and CDR2 are GTSNPN and SVGIG (reference sequence). V was clipped by 3 bases and J by 5 bases; unmatched bases: 5. CDR3 DNA sequence: TGTGCCTGGAGGGACAGGGGAGAGTATCAGCCCCAGCATTTT. The encoded protein is CAWRDRGEYQPQHF.

The chain joins TRBV30 to TRBJ2-5; D may match TRBD1 or TRBD2 (5 bases each). Trimming shortened V by 5 bases and J by 1 base, and 17 bases separated the two germline ends. This CDR3 spans 15 amino acids. Germline assignment: CDR1 GTSNPN and CDR2 SVGIG (reference sequence). Here the CDR3 DNA reads TGTGCCTGGGGCCCAGGGACCGCCGGCCAAGAGACCCAGTACTTC. Amino acid sequence: CAWGPGTAGQETQYF.

In this sample, this clone is medium-sized. Other DNA variants within this sample encode the same CDR3. The V gene is TRBV7-2, the J gene TRBJ2-4, with TRBD1 matching 7 bases. The CDR3 runs to 13 residues. V was clipped by 0 bases and J by 7 bases; unmatched bases: 0. Germline CDR1 is SGHTA and CDR2 is FQGNSA. The CDR3, as DNA: TGTGCCAGCAGCTTAGCAGGGGGCAACATTCAGTACTTC. Its translation: CASSLAGGNIQYF.

The CDR3 region is CSASRNTEAFF. In nucleotides, the CDR3 is TGCAGTGCTAGCAGGAACACTGAAGCTTTCTTT. V usage is TRBV20-1 and J usage is TRBJ1-1; D gene unclear. The CDR3 length is 11 residues. Germline values: CDR1 DFQATT, CDR2 SNEGSKA (reference sequence). With 3 bases removed from V and 1 base from J, the gap between germline ends came to 3 bases.

This clone was seen more than once but under ten times. CDR3 loop: CASSQDRGTSPLHF. CDR3 nucleotides: TGCGCCAGCAGCCAGGATAGAGGTACTTCACCCCTCCACTTT. The chain is built from TRBV5-1 and TRBJ1-6; D ambiguous. The germline V gene encodes CDR1 SGHRS and CDR2 YFSETQ. There are 14 residues in the CDR3. V was cut by 4 bases and J by 9 bases, with 14 bases left in between.

This clone was seen a few times. The genes are TRBV18 and TRBJ1-5; D gene unclear. CDR3 length: 13 amino acids. Trimming pared 3 bases from V and 5 bases from J, leaving 8 bases between. From germline, CDR1 is KGHSH and CDR2 LQKENI. This chain's CDR3 is CASSPEEDQPQHF. Written as DNA, the CDR3 is TGTGCCAGCTCACCCGAAGAGGATCAGCCCCAGCATTTT. Complete variable domain (other parts from reference TRBV18 and TRBJ1-5): NAGVMQNPRHLVRRRGQEARLRCSPMKGHSHVYWYRQLPEEGLKFMVYLQKENIIDESGMPKERFSAEFPKEGPSILRIQQVVRGDSAAYFCASSPEEDQPQHFGDGTRLSIL.

CDR3 residues: CASAHNPDTEAFF. In nucleotides, the CDR3 is TGTGCCAGTGCCCACAACCCAGACACTGAAGCTTTCTTT. The rearrangement joins TRBV18 to TRBJ1-1, with D unresolved. The CDR3 runs to 13 residues. V lost 9 bases and J lost 3, with 14 bases in between. CDR1 and CDR2 from the germline V gene are KGHSH and LQKENI.

This clone was seen only a few times. The chain carries TRBV29-1 and TRBJ1-5; 7 nucleotides align to TRBD1. CDR1 SQVTM and CDR2 ANQGSEA come from the germline V gene. The CDR3 runs 13 residues. The junction had 5 bases not matched to a gene; V was cut back by 4 bases and J by 5 bases. CDR3 sequence: CSVGQGMDQPQHF. As DNA, the CDR3 is TGCAGCGTTGGACAGGGAATGGATCAGCCCCAGCATTTT.

This clone has a handful of counts. The gene calls are TRBV6-5 and TRBJ2-6, with 7 bases that match TRBD2. The V and J ends lost 5 bases and 0 bases, in that order; junction bases with no gene match: 1. Looked up from germline, CDR1 is MNHEY and CDR2 is SVGAGI. The CDR3 contains 15 residues. The CDR3 DNA sequence: TGTGCCAGCAGTAGGGAGGGCTCTGGGGCCAACGTCCTGACTTTC. Its translation is CASSREGSGANVLTF.

The chain employs TRBV21-1 and TRBJ2-5; the DNA was not compared with TRBD1, the D call given in the table. TRBV21-1 is a pseudogene segment. The CDR3 length is 18 residues. CDR3 in DNA: TGTGCCAGCAGCAAAATGGCAGGGTGCCCACCCCTACAAGAGACCCAGTACTTC. Its translation is CASSKMAGCPPLQETQYF.

Only a few counts were recorded for this clone. The chain joins TRBV7-2 to TRBJ2-7, with TRBD2 identical over 9 bases. CDR3 length: 17 amino acids. Trimming removed 1 base from V and 3 bases from J; junction bases left unmatched: 10. Germline V CDR1 and CDR2: SGHTA, FQGNSA. The chain's CDR3 is CASSLGLASGDLYEQYF. The CDR3 coding sequence is TGTGCCAGCAGCTTAGGCTTAGCTAGCGGGGATCTCTACGAGCAGTACTTC. Drawing the rest from reference TRBV7-2 and TRBJ2-7, the complete variable domain is GAGVSQSPSNKVTEKGKDVELRCDPISGHTALYWYRQSLGQGLEFLIYFQGNSAPDKSGLPSDRFSAERTGGSVSTLTIQRTQQEDSAVYLCASSLGLASGDLYEQYFGPGTRLTVT.

This clone occurred a few times. The chain recombines TRBV2 with TRBJ2-2, with no clear D. The ends were cut back, 4 bases at V and 5 bases at J, with 11 bases in the middle. The CDR3 length is 14 residues. Germline V CDR1 and CDR2: SNHLY, FYNNEI. The DNA for the CDR3 is TGTGCCAGCAGTGGAGGAAGACGGACCGGGGAGCTGTTTTTT. Its translation: CASSGGRRTGELFF.

This clone was found many times. This sequence joins TRBV4-3 and TRBJ2-3, with D unclear. V dropped 1 base and J dropped 0 bases, with 11 bases sitting between them. Germline loops: CDR1 LGHNA, CDR2 YSLEER. The CDR3 is 16 residues long. The CDR3 sequence: CASSQGVGSSTDTQYF. CDR3 nucleotides: TGCGCCAGCAGCCAAGGTGTAGGTTCTAGCACAGATACGCAGTATTTT.

This clone turned up a few times. V is TRBV5-1 and J is TRBJ1-2; 7 bases match TRBD1. The CDR3 is 18 residues long. Losses at the gene ends were 1 base for V and 0 bases for J; bases not matched to a gene: 12. Per germline, CDR1 SGHRS and CDR2 YFSETQ. CDR3 coding DNA: TGCGCCAGCAGCTTGCCGGTCTTCCCGGGACAGTCTAACTATGGCTACACCTTC. It translates to CASSLPVFPGQSNYGYTF.

Only a few counts were recorded for this clone. The CDR3 spells CAGSTSTDTQYF. The CDR3 DNA is TGTGCCGGATCCACTAGCACAGATACGCAGTATTTT. The J gene is TRBJ2-3, the V gene TRBV7-9; no firm D call. The CDR3 totals 12 residues. Germline-derived CDR1 and CDR2 are SEHNR and FQNEAQ (reference sequence). The V and J ends lost 11 bases and 0 bases respectively, with 9 bases between them.